A single sample is the source of the 29 T cell receptor beta chains below, sequenced in a study of shared clonotypes between healthy human individuals. The method was immunoSEQ multiplex PCR; TCRdb's version includes in-frame clones alone and lacks a portion of them. This sample carries over a million clones, approximately 96% of them seen once, and the ten largest clones take roughly 1.2%. The specimen was naive CD4+ T cells sorted from blood. Stated subset: CD45RA+ positively selected. These receptors came from a man aged 25 to 40 in good health.

V usage is TRBV18 and J usage is TRBJ1-2; 8 nucleotides align to TRBD1. V was pared by 6 bases and J by 5 bases, with 8 bases of the junction left unmatched. Germline V gene lookup returns CDR1 KGHSH and CDR2 LQKENI. The CDR3 totals 14 residues. DNA of the CDR3: TGTGCCAGCTCGCCGGGACAGGTCATATATGGCTACACCTTC. It encodes CASSPGQVIYGYTF.

V and J are TRBV7-8 and TRBJ2-7; no reliable D call. CDR1 and CDR2 (germline): SGHVS, FQNEAQ. The V end lost 8 bases, the J end lost 0 bases, and 17 bases lay between the germline ends. The CDR3 loop spans 15 amino acids. The CDR3 here is CASALLGRFSYEQYF. CDR3 nucleotide sequence: TGTGCCAGCGCCCTATTAGGGCGGTTCTCCTACGAGCAGTACTTC. Filled out from reference TRBV7-8 and TRBJ2-7, the complete variable domain reads GAGVSQSPRYKVAKRGQDVALRCDPISGHVSLFWYQQALGQGPEFLTYFQNEAQLDKSGLPSDRFFAERPEGSVSTLKIQRTQQEDSAVYLCASALLGRFSYEQYFGPGTRLTVT.

The J gene is TRBJ2-3, the V gene TRBV6-5; no definite D call. Trimming took 0 bases from V and 7 from J, leaving 8 bases between them. Germline V lookup: CDR1 MNHEY, CDR2 SVGAGI. The CDR3 consists of 13 residues. The CDR3 coding sequence is TGTGCCAGCAGTTACTCAGGAGCTAATACGCAGTATTTT. Its translation is CASSYSGANTQYF.

This clone was seen a single time. The chain recombines TRBV7-2 with TRBJ1-3, with D possibly matching TRBD1 (5 bases). The CDR3 spans 14 residues. Germline V lookup: CDR1 SGHTA, CDR2 FQGNSA. Trimming stripped 5 bases from V and 2 bases from J, with 10 bases between. The CDR3 DNA sequence: TGTGCCAGCAGCAAACCGGGGGCTGGAAACACCATATATTTT. Translating gives CASSKPGAGNTIYF.

The chain is built from TRBV6-5 and TRBJ2-2; 9 nucleotides align to TRBD1. This CDR3 contains 14 residues. V gave up 5 bases and J gave up 6 bases; unmatched junction bases: 4. CDR1 is MNHEY, CDR2 SVGAGI, per germline. The CDR3 DNA reads TGTGCCAGCAGTCGGGACAGGGAGGCCGGGGAGCTGTTTTTT. Translation: CASSRDREAGELFF.

As regards this clone: Sequence at one end of the junction differs from germline and may be a read error. Other DNA variants within this sample encode the same CDR3. Here the CDR3 DNA reads TGCGCCAGCAGTTTGGGGGGCCGAGAGACCCAGTACTTC. Translated: CASSLGGRETQYF. The genes are TRBV5-1 and TRBJ2-5; the D call may be TRBD1 or TRBD2 (6 bases each). There are 13 residues in the CDR3. The germline gives CDR1 SGHRS, CDR2 YFSETQ.

This chain links TRBV19 with TRBJ1-1; 9 bases line up with TRBD1. Germline trimming cut 6 bases from V and 5 bases from J; bases unmatched to any gene: 13. In germline, CDR1 is LNHDA, CDR2 SQIVND (reference sequence). This CDR3 contains 16 residues. As DNA, the CDR3 is TGTGCCAGTAGCTTCATCACGGGACAGGGTGGGACTGAAGCTTTCTTT. Residues: CASSFITGQGGTEAFF.

This chain joins TRBV28 and TRBJ2-7; D is perhaps TRBD1 or TRBD2 (5 bases each). V was shortened by 1 base and J by 6 bases, with 16 bases between the two germline ends. This CDR3 contains 15 residues. CDR1 is MDHEN and CDR2 is SYDVKM in the germline V gene. CDR3 in amino acids: CASSLFVGGDGEQYF. The CDR3 DNA is TGTGCCAGCAGTTTATTCGTTGGGGGAGACGGCGAGCAGTACTTC.

The gene calls are TRBV7-9 and TRBJ1-1; D unclear. The germline V gene encodes CDR1 SEHNR and CDR2 FQNEAQ (reference sequence). This CDR3 contains 14 residues. Deletions cut 7 bases from V and 3 bases from J, with 15 bases between. Here the CDR3 reads CASIVEGFDTEAFF. The CDR3 region has the DNA TGTGCCAGCATCGTGGAGGGTTTCGACACTGAAGCTTTCTTT. Filled out from reference TRBV7-9 and TRBJ1-1, the complete variable domain reads DTGVSQNPRHKITKRGQNVTFRCDPISEHNRLYWYRQTLGQGPEFLTYFQNEAQLEKSRLLSDRFSAERPKGSFSTLEIQRTEQGDSAMYLCASIVEGFDTEAFFGQGTRLTVV.

This chain joins TRBV7-6 and TRBJ2-5, with 8 bases lining up with TRBD2. The length of the CDR3 is 14 residues. Losses at the gene ends were 4 bases for V and 3 bases for J; bases not matched to a gene: 4. Germline loops: CDR1 SGHVS, CDR2 FNYEAQ. CDR3 sequence (DNA): TGTGCCAGCAGCTGGAGTAGCGGGGAAGAGACCCAGTACTTC. This codes for CASSWSSGEETQYF.

The chain couples TRBV18 to TRBJ2-7; D may correspond to TRBD1 or TRBD2 (6 bases each). Trimming removed 3 bases from V and 6 bases from J, with 12 bases in between. CDR3 length equals 13 residues. Per germline, CDR1 KGHSH and CDR2 LQKENI. For the CDR3, the DNA is TGTGCCAGCTCACCTGGCGAGGGGGGCGAGCAGTACTTC. This encodes CASSPGEGGEQYF.

J is TRBJ2-7 and V is TRBV10-2; 11 positions match TRBD2. The CDR3 runs 13 residues. V lost 6 bases to trimming and J lost 2 bases; unmatched junction nucleotides: 0. Per the germline V gene, CDR1 is WSHSY and CDR2 is SAAADI. The DNA of the CDR3 is TGCGCCAGCAGGACTAGCGGGGCCTACGAGCAGTACTTC. Translated, it gives CASRTSGAYEQYF.

To note about this clone: Other DNA sequences in this sample translate to the same CDR3. The chain joins TRBV4-2 to TRBJ2-3; D might be TRBD2 (5 bases). The CDR3 totals 14 residues. The ends were cut back, 0 bases at V and 1 base at J, with 5 bases in the middle. Germline V gene lookup returns CDR1 LGHNA and CDR2 YNFKEQ. CDR3 loop: CASSQERGTDTQYF. CDR3 coding DNA: TGTGCCAGCAGCCAAGAGCGGGGCACAGATACGCAGTATTTT.

This clone occurred once. The rearrangement uses TRBV19 and TRBJ2-1, with D tentatively TRBD2 (5 bases). The CDR3 runs 15 residues. From germline, CDR1 is LNHDA and CDR2 SQIVND (reference sequence). V lost 5 bases, J lost 7 bases, and 18 bases lay in between. CDR3: CASSVRALLGNEQFF. The CDR3 DNA reads as TGTGCCAGTAGTGTTAGGGCCTTACTAGGGAATGAGCAGTTCTTC.

The chain joins TRBV7-2 to TRBJ2-7, with a possible D match to TRBD1 (6 bases). V lost 4 bases and J 2 bases, leaving 24 bases between the germline ends. CDR1 is SGHTA, CDR2 FQGNSA, per germline. The CDR3 runs to 18 residues. DNA for the CDR3: TGTGCCAGCAGCTCTCGTAACAGGGTCCCGGCGGTCCCCTACGAGCAGTACTTC. It is translated as CASSSRNRVPAVPYEQYF.

The V gene is TRBV7-9, the J gene TRBJ2-5; D is undetermined. Trimming took 3 bases from V and 3 from J, leaving 14 bases between them. Germline assignment: CDR1 SEHNR and CDR2 FQNEAQ (reference sequence). The CDR3 is made up of 15 amino acids. The CDR3 DNA sequence: TGTGCCAGCAGCTTTGGGTCACGACGGGAAGAGACCCAGTACTTC. It translates to CASSFGSRREETQYF.

The genes are TRBV9 and TRBJ2-1, with 9 bases matching TRBD2. The CDR3 extends over 19 amino acids. CDR1 and CDR2 from the germline V gene are SGDLS and YYNGEE. J lost 1 base, V lost 2 bases, and 13 bases had no gene match. The CDR3 loop reads CASSVRLAAEGRSYNEQFF. Written as DNA, the CDR3 is TGTGCCAGCAGCGTGCGACTAGCGGCCGAAGGTCGGTCCTACAATGAGCAGTTCTTC.

The V gene is TRBV11-2, the J gene TRBJ2-3; 12 bases match TRBD2. Germline V lookup: CDR1 SGHAT, CDR2 FQNNGV. The junction had 9 bases not matched to a gene; V was cut back by 5 bases and J by 0 bases. The CDR3 covers 18 residues. The DNA for the CDR3 is TGTGCCAGCAGCCCCGGGACTAGCGGGCGCCCTAGCACAGATACGCAGTATTTT. Its translation: CASSPGTSGRPSTDTQYF.

For the CDR3, the DNA is TGTGCCAGCAGCGAGAGATGGGGGGCTAGTACAGATACGCAGTATTTT. It is translated as CASSERWGASTDTQYF. This chain uses TRBV9 with TRBJ2-3; D is tentatively TRBD1 or TRBD2 (6 bases each). From germline, CDR1 is SGDLS and CDR2 YYNGEE. V was shortened by 3 bases and J by 3 bases, with 17 bases between the two germline ends. The CDR3 runs 16 residues.

The chain links TRBV7-9 to TRBJ2-5; TRBD1 matches 7 bases. With 8 bases clipped from V and 4 bases from J, the junction kept 4 bases outside the gene matches. Germline-derived CDR1 and CDR2 are SEHNR and FQNEAQ (reference sequence). The CDR3 loop spans 12 amino acids. The CDR3 DNA is TGTGCCAGCGGAGACAGGGTAGAGACCCAGTACTTC. It is translated as CASGDRVETQYF.

The V call is TRBV19, the J call TRBJ2-7, with 7 bases matching TRBD1. The CDR3 has 15 amino acids. The junction had 8 bases not matched to a gene; V was cut back by 0 bases and J by 6 bases. CDR1 and CDR2 from the germline V gene are LNHDA and SQIVND (reference sequence). CDR3 coding DNA: TGTGCCAGTAGTATAGAGGGACAGTTATACTCCGAGCAGTACTTC. It is translated as CASSIEGQLYSEQYF.

This clone has just one count. The V and J genes are TRBV7-8 and TRBJ2-1; 10 bases align to TRBD2. Germline V gene lookup returns CDR1 SGHVS and CDR2 FQNEAQ. This CDR3 contains 15 residues. With 5 bases clipped from V and 14 bases from J, the junction kept 15 bases outside the gene matches. The CDR3, as DNA: TGTGCCAGCAGCATAGGACTAGCGGAGGGGCCTTGGGAGTTCTTC. Its translation: CASSIGLAEGPWEFF.

The CDR3 sequence: CASSENFPGGASWATEAFF. As DNA, the CDR3 is TGTGCCAGCAGTGAAAATTTCCCAGGGGGCGCCTCCTGGGCCACTGAAGCTTTCTTT. The chain has TRBV2 and TRBJ1-1; 8 nucleotides match TRBD1. Per germline, CDR1 SNHLY and CDR2 FYNNEI. V lost 2 bases to trimming and J lost 4 bases; unmatched junction nucleotides: 18. The CDR3 spans 19 residues.

This clone occurred once. V gene TRBV4-3 combines with J gene TRBJ2-7; TRBD2 agrees at 11 bases. CDR3 size: 17 residues. The V segment lost 2 bases and the J segment 3 bases; nucleotides outside the gene matches: 9. CDR1 is LGHNA, CDR2 YSLEER, per germline. The chain's CDR3 is CASSQRAGLAVDYEQYF. CDR3 sequence (DNA): TGCGCCAGCAGCCAACGAGCGGGACTAGCGGTTGACTACGAGCAGTACTTC.

The chain carries TRBV5-4 and TRBJ2-7; D remains ambiguous. From germline, CDR1 is SGHNT and CDR2 YYREEE (reference sequence). V was clipped by 2 bases and J by 7 bases, with 13 bases between them. The CDR3 spans 13 residues. The CDR3 nucleotides read TGTGCCAGCAGCTTTCTCGGCGACCGGGAGCAGTACTTC. Protein sequence: CASSFLGDREQYF.

With respect to this clone: The sample has other DNA sequences that encode this CDR3 too. The chain links TRBV15 to TRBJ2-1, with D perhaps matching TRBD1 (5 bases). This CDR3 has 13 amino acids. V dropped 0 bases and J dropped 9 bases, with 9 bases sitting between them. Germline V gene data show CDR1 as LNHNV and CDR2 as YYDKDF (reference sequence). The DNA of the CDR3 is TGTGCCACCAGCAGAGACAGGGTAGGTGAGCAGTTCTTC. Its translation: CATSRDRVGEQFF.

The rearrangement links TRBV13 to TRBJ2-1, with 9 positions matching TRBD2. The CDR3 contains 16 residues. V dropped 5 bases and J dropped 4; count of bases not matched to a gene: 9. Germline CDR1 PRHDT, CDR2 FYEKMQ (reference sequence). The chain's CDR3 is CASSLLAGAGYNEQFF. CDR3 nucleotide sequence: TGTGCCAGCAGCCTATTAGCGGGAGCCGGGTACAATGAGCAGTTCTTC. The complete variable domain, with remaining parts taken from reference TRBV13 and TRBJ2-1, reads AAGVIQSPRHLIKEKRETATLKCYPIPRHDTVYWYQQGPGQDPQFLISFYEKMQSDKGSIPDRFSAQQFSDYHSELNMSSLELGDSALYFCASSLLAGAGYNEQFFGPGTRLTVL.

The V and J genes are TRBV2 and TRBJ1-5; D is ambiguous. Germline V gene lookup returns CDR1 SNHLY and CDR2 FYNNEI. The V and J ends lost 6 bases and 2 bases respectively, with 17 bases between them. CDR3 size: 16 residues. The CDR3 nucleotides are TGTGCCAGCAGCGTACCGGGAAAAGGGCGCAATCAGCCCCAGCATTTT. This codes for CASSVPGKGRNQPQHF.

V and J are TRBV14 and TRBJ2-3; possibly TRBD2 for D (5 bases). The germline V and J ends were trimmed by 0 bases and 2 bases, with 18 bases remaining between them. This CDR3 has 18 residues. In germline, CDR1 is SGHDN, CDR2 FVKESK. The CDR3 region has the DNA TGTGCCAGCAGCCAAGAGTACGGTCGCGGACTCACCACAGATACGCAGTATTTT. It codes for CASSQEYGRGLTTDTQYF.